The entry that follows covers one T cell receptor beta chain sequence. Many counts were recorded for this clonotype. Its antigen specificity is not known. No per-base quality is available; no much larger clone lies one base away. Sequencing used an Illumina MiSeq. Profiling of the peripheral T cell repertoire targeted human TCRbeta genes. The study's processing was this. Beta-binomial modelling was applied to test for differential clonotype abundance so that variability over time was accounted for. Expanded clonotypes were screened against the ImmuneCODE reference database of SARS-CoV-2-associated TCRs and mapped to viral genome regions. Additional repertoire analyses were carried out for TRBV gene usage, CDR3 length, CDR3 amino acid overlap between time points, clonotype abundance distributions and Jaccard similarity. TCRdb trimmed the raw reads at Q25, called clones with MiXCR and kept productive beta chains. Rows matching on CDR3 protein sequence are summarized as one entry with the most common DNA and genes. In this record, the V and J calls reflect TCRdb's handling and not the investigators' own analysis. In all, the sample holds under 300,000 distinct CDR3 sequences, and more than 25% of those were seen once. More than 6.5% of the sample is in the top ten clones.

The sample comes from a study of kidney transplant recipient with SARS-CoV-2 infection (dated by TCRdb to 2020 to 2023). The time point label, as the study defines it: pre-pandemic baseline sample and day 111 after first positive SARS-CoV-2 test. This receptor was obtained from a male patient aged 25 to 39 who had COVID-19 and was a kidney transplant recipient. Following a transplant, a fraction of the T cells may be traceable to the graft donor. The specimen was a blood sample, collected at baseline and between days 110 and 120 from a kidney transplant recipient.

For the CDR3, the sequence is CATFGLAGGPKTSGANVLTF. The sequenced DNA is TGTGCCACCTTCGGACTAGCGGGAGGCCCGAAAACGTCTGGGGCCAACGTCCTGACTTTC. The chain employs TRBV2 and TRBJ2-6, with TRBD2 identical over 14 junction bases. Trimming accounts for 10 bases at V and 1 base at J, while the number of junction bases matched to no gene is 15. CDR1 and CDR2, per the germline V gene, are SNHLY and FYNNEI. The CDR3 spans 20 residues, from the cysteine through the phenylalanine. This entry keeps only the CDR3 DNA: 60 bases, framed from base 1. Here the CDR3 is joined to the reference TRBV2 and TRBJ2-6 genes, and the full variable domain is: EPEVTQTPSHQVTQMGQEVILRCVPISNHLYFYWYRQILGQKVEFLVSFYNNEISEKSEIFDDQFSVERPDGSNFTLKIRSTKLEDSAMYFCATFGLAGGPKTSGANVLTFGAGSRLTVL.